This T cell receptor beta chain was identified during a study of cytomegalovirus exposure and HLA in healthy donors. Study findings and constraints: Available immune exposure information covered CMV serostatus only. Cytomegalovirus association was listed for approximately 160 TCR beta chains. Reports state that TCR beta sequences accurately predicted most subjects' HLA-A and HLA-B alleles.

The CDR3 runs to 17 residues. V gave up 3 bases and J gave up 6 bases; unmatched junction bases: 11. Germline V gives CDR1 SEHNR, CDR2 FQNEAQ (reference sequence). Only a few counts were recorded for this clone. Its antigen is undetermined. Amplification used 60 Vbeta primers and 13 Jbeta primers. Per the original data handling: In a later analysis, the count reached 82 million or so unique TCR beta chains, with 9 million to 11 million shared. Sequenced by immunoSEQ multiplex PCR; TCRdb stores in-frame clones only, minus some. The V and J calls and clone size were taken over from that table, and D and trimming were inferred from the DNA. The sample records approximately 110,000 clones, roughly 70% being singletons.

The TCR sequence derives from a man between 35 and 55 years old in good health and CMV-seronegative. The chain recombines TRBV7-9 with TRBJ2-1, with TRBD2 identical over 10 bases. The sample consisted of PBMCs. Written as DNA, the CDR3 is TGTGCCAGCAGCTTCACCCCCAGCGGGGGGGCCCGCAATGAGCAGTTCTTC. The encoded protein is CASSFTPSGGARNEQFF.